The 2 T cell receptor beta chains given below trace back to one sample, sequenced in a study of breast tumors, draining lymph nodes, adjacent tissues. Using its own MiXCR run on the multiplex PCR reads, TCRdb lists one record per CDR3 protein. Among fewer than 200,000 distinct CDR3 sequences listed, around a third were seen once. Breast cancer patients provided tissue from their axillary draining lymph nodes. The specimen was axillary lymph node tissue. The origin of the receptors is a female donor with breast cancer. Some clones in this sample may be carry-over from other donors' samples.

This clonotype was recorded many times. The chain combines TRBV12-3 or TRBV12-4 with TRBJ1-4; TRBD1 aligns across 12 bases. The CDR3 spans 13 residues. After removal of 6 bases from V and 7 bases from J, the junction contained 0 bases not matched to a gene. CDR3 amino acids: CASRGQGAEKLFF. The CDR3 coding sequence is TGTGCCAGCAGGGGACAGGGGGCTGAAAAACTGTTTTTT.

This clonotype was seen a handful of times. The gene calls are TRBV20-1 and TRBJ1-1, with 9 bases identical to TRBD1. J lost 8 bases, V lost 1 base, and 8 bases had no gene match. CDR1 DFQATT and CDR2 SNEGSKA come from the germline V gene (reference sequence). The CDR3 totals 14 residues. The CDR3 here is CSARGTGTGREAFF. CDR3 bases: TGCAGTGCTAGAGGCACCGGGACAGGGCGCGAAGCTTTCTTT.